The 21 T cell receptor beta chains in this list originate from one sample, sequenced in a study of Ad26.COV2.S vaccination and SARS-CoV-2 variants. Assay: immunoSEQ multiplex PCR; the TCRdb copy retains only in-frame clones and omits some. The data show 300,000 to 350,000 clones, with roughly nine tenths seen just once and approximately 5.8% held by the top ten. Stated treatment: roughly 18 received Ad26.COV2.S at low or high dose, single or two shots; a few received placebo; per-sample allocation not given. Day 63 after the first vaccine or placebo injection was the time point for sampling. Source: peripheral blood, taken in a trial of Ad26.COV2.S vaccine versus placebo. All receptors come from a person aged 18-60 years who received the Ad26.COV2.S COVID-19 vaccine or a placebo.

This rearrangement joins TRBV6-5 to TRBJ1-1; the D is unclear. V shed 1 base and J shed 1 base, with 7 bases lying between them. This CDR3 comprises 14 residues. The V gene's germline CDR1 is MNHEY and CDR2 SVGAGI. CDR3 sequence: CASSYFDGNTEAFF. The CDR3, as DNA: TGTGCCAGCAGTTACTTCGACGGGAACACTGAAGCTTTCTTT.

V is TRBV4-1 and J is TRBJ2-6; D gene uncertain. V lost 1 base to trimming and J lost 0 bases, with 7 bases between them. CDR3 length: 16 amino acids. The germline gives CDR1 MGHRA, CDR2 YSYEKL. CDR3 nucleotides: TGCGCCAGCAGCCAAGTACGAGGCTCTGGGGCCAACGTCCTGACTTTC. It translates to CASSQVRGSGANVLTF.

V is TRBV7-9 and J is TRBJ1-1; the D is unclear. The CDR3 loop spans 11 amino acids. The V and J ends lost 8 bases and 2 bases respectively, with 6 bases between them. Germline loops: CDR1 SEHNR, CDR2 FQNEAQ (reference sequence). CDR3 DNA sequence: TGTGCCAGCGCGGGAAACACTGAAGCTTTCTTT. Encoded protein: CASAGNTEAFF.

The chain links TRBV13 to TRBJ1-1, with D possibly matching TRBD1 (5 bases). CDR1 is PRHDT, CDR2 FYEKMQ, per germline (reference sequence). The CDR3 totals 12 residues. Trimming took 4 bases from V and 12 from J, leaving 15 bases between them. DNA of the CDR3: TGTGCCAGCAGCTCCGGGGGTTGGGGAACTTTCTTT. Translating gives CASSSGGWGTFF.

CDR3 in DNA: TGTGCCTGGAGTATGAGGGGACCTGAAGCTTTCTTT. Amino acid sequence: CAWSMRGPEAFF. The chain recombines TRBV30 with TRBJ1-1; a weak D match, TRBD1 (5 bases). The V end lost 2 bases, the J end lost 6 bases, and 10 bases lay between the germline ends. CDR3 length equals 12 residues. CDR1 and CDR2 (germline): GTSNPN, SVGIG (reference sequence).

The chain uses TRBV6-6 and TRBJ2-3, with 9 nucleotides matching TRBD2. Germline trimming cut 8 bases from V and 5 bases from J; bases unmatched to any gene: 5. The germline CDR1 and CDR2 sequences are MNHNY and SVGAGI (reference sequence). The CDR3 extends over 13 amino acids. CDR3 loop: CASGGLAKDTQYF. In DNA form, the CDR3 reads TGTGCCAGCGGGGGACTAGCAAAAGATACGCAGTATTTT.

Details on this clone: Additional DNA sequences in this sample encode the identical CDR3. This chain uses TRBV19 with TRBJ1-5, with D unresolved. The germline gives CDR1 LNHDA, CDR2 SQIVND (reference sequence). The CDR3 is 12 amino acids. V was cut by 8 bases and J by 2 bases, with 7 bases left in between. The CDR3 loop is CASSIGNQPQHF. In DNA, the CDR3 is TGTGCCAGTTCGATAGGCAATCAGCCCCAGCATTTT.

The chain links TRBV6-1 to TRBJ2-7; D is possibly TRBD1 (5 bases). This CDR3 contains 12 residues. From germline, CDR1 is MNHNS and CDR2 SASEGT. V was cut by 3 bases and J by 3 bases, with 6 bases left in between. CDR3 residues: CASSDQGYEQYF. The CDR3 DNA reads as TGTGCCAGCAGTGATCAGGGCTACGAGCAGTACTTC.

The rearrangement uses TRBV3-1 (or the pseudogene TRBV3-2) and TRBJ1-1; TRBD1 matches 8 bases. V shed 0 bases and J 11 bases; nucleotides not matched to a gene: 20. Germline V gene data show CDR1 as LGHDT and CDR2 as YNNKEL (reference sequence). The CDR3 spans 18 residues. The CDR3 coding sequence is TGTGCCAGCAGCCAAGATCAGGGACAGGCGGTCTGCCCGCTCCGTGCTTTCTTT. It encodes CASSQDQGQAVCPLRAFF.

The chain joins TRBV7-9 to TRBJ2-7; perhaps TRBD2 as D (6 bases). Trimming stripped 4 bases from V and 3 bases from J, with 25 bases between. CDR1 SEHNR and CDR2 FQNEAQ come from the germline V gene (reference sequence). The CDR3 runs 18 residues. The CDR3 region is CASSSTTARDGKFYEQYV. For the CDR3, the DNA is TGTGCCAGCAGCTCCACGACGGCGCGGGACGGAAAATTCTACGAGCAGTACGTC.

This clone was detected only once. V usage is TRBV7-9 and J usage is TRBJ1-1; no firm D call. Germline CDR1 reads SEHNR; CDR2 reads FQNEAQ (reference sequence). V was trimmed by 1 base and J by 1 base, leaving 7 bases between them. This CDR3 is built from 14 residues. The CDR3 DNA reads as TGTGCCAGCAGCTTAGAATTGGCGAACACTGAAGCTTTCTTT. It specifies CASSLELANTEAFF.

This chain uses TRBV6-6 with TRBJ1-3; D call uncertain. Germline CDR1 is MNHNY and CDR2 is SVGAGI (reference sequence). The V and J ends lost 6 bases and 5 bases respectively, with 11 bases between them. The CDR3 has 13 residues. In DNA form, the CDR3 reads TGTGCCAGCAGGGGAGAAGCAAGAAACACCATATATTTT. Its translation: CASRGEARNTIYF.

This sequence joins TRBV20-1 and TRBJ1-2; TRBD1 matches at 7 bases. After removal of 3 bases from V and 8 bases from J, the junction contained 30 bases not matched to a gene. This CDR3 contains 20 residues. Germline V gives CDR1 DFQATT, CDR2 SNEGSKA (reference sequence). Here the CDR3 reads CSASVAGGRHSLRVMRGYTF. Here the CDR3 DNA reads TGCAGTGCTAGTGTCGCAGGGGGAAGACATAGTCTGAGGGTGATGCGCGGCTACACCTTC.

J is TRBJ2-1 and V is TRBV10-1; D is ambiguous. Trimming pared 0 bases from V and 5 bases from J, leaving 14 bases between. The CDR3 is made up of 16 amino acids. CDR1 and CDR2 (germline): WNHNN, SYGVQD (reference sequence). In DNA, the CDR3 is TGCGCCAGCAGTGAGTCAGTGGGAACAGCAGACAATGAGCAGTTCTTC. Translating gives CASSESVGTADNEQFF.

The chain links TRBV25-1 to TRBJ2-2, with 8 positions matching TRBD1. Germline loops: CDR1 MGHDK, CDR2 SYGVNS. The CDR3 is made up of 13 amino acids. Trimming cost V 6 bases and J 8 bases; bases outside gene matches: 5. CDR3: CASSRRGPGELFF. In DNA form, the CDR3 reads TGTGCCAGCAGCCGCAGGGGGCCTGGGGAGCTGTTTTTT.

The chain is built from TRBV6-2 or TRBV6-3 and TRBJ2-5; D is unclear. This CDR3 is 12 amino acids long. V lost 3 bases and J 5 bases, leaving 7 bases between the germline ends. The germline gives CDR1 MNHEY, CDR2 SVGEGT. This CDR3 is CASSYTVETQYF. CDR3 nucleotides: TGTGCCAGCAGTTATACGGTGGAGACCCAGTACTTC.

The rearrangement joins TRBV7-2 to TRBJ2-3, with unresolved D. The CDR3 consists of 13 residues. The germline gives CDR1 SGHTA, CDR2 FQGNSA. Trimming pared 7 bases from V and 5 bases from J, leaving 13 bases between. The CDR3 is CASTQAGLDTQYF. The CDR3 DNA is TGTGCCAGCACCCAAGCAGGCCTAGATACGCAGTATTTT.

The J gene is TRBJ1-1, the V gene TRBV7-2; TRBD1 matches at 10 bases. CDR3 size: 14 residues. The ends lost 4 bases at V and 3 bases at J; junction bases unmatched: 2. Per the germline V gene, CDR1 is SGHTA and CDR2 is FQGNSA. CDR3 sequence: CASSSDRGHTEAFF. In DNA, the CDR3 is TGTGCCAGCAGCTCCGACAGGGGGCACACTGAAGCTTTCTTT.

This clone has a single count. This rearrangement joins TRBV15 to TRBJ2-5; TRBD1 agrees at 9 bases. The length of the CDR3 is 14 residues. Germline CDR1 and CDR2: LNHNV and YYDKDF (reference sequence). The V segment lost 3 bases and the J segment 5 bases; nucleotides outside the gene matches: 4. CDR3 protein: CATSSEQGAETQYF. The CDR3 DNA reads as TGTGCCACCAGCAGTGAACAGGGGGCGGAGACCCAGTACTTC.

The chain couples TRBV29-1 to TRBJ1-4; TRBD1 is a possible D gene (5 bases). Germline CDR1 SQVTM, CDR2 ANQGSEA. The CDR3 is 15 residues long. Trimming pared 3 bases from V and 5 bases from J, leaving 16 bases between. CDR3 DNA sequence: TGCAGCGTTGAGGTTTGGGGGATGGGGAATGAAAAACTGTTTTTT. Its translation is CSVEVWGMGNEKLFF.

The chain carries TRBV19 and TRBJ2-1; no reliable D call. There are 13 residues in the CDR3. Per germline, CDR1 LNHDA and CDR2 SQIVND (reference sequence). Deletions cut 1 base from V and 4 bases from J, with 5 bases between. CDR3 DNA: TGTGCCAGTAGTATAGCCGTTTACAATGAGCAGTTCTTC. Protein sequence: CASSIAVYNEQFF. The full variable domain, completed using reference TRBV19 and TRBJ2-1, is DGGITQSPKYLFRKEGQNVTLSCEQNLNHDAMYWYRQDPGQGLRLIYYSQIVNDFQKGDIAEGYSVSREKKESFPLTVTSAQKNPTAFYLCASSIAVYNEQFFGPGTRLTVL.